This is a list of T cell receptor beta chains from one sample in a study of post-analysis software for immune sequencing data. Each CDR3 protein is one row after TCRdb ran MiXCR on the PCR reads. The data contain around 770,000 distinct CDR3 sequences, about half of them singletons. The sample consisted of blood. Receptors originate from a girl aged 5-17 years with multiple sclerosis. Each CDR3 is given with its conserved first and last residue. Size tells how often a clone was seen (once, few, many) or the class of an expanded clone, and some rows leave it out.

CDR3 protein	clone size	J gene	V gene
CASRRWDRVEAFF	-	TRBJ1-1	TRBV7-9
CASMVGGEIRGYTF	few	TRBJ1-2	TRBV6-6
CASSQGRAGNSPLHF	-	TRBJ1-6	TRBV4-3
CSAAQLEGGDTQYF	-	TRBJ2-3	TRBV20-1
CATGTGVRYEQYF	-	-	TRBV6-5
CASSQDSSHTDTQYF	few	TRBJ2-3	TRBV4-3
CASSFGRSGREQYF	-	TRBJ2-5	TRBV12-3/TRBV12-4
CSVVRLAVVDTQYF	-	TRBJ2-3	TRBV29-1
CASSLVGTSGRVSAGTDTQYF	-	TRBJ2-3	TRBV11-2
CASSGASGDYNEQFF	few	TRBJ2-1	TRBV6-1
CSLSGGGTDTQYF	once	TRBJ2-3	TRBV20-1
CASSPRRGSGDTQYF	few	TRBJ2-3	TRBV12-3/TRBV12-4
CASKPSVGEDYGYTF	-	TRBJ1-2	TRBV28
CSVDPGLGSYNEQFF	few	TRBJ2-1	TRBV29-1
CATSPSQPTDTQYF	-	TRBJ2-3	TRBV15
CASSYLAVSYEQYF	few	TRBJ2-7	TRBV6-2/TRBV6-3
CASRLVPDTQYF	-	TRBJ2-3	TRBV7-9
CASSREEQETQYF	few	TRBJ2-5	TRBV2
CASSLTSGRGIQYF	-	TRBJ2-7	TRBV7-2
CASSPLRSGNTIYF	-	TRBJ1-3	TRBV27
CASSEDGTEQYF	-	TRBJ2-7	TRBV2
CASSLAQSYGYTF	-	TRBJ1-2	TRBV7-2
CASTKQGGNQPQHF	-	TRBJ1-5	TRBV6-1
CASSLARTGEKLFF	-	TRBJ1-4	TRBV12-3/TRBV12-4
CASSLKVRFSNTGELFF	-	TRBJ2-2	TRBV7-6
CASSPQGGLGNIQYF	-	TRBJ2-4	TRBV7-3
CASSETGDWENTQYF	few	TRBJ2-3	TRBV3-1
CASSQDKGWGAEETQYF	once	-	TRBV14
CASSLAQGRYEQYF	-	TRBJ2-7	TRBV5-5
CASTTEGPNEQFF	-	TRBJ2-1	TRBV6-6
CASSPHLGGENIQYF	-	TRBJ2-4	TRBV18
CASSLVQDRGREQYF	-	TRBJ2-7	TRBV7-2
CSSGLAGHNEQFF	few	TRBJ2-1	TRBV29-1
CSAQMGPYNEQFF	-	TRBJ2-1	TRBV20-1
CASVRTGNEQFF	-	TRBJ2-1	TRBV2
CSVVGEGYEQYF	-	TRBJ2-7	TRBV29-1
CASSTPLRQFLFHNEQFF	once	TRBJ2-1	TRBV6-1
CASSLAGTANEKLFF	-	TRBJ1-4	TRBV5-1
CASSSYSGTYEQYF	-	TRBJ2-7	TRBV7-2
CASSPWTSGIEQYF	-	TRBJ2-7	TRBV18
CASSPFTGAPDNEQFF	few	TRBJ2-1	TRBV5-1
CASSTTTGQGRETQYF	once	-	TRBV27
CASSQVTGGYEQYF	few	-	TRBV4-3
CASTLIRTGSSGANVLTF	-	TRBJ2-6	TRBV10-1
CASTFSGSPIGDEQFF	-	TRBJ2-1	TRBV5-1
CASSVYRASGSGNTQYF	few	TRBJ2-3	TRBV2
CASSPGTSGSQYF	few	TRBJ2-5	TRBV3-1
CASSLNNGRNTEAFF	-	TRBJ1-1	TRBV7-3
CASSGDRIYNEQFF	few	TRBJ2-1	TRBV11-2
CSVTRTDTQYF	few	TRBJ2-3	TRBV29-1
CASSQGQGAREETQYF	-	TRBJ2-5	TRBV7-9